This T cell receptor (beta chain) was documented in a study of graft-versus-host responses after intestinal transplantation. Study-level findings and limits: Investigators detected GvH clones in recipient marrow, with some emerging earlier in ileum or blood.

Concerning this clone itself: Its specificity is not known.

V dropped 7 bases and J dropped 3 bases, with 12 bases sitting between them. The CDR3 has 13 amino acids. In germline, CDR1 is ENHRY, CDR2 SYGVKD. Intraepithelial and lamina propria lymphocytes were isolated from graft specimens. TCRdb's table, derived via immunoSEQ multiplex PCR, lists solely in-frame clones and lacks some. The table has about 29,000 clones, 60% to 85% seen once. This chain uses TRBV10-3 with TRBJ1-2; D is possibly TRBD1 (5 bases). Specimen: ileum tissue, collected 98 days after intestinal transplantation. The receptor was isolated from a human patient who received an intestinal transplant, so some T cells may come from the graft donor. The CDR3 nucleotides read TGTGCCATCACCGAGGGGAGACACTATGGCTACACCTTC. It encodes CAITEGRHYGYTF.